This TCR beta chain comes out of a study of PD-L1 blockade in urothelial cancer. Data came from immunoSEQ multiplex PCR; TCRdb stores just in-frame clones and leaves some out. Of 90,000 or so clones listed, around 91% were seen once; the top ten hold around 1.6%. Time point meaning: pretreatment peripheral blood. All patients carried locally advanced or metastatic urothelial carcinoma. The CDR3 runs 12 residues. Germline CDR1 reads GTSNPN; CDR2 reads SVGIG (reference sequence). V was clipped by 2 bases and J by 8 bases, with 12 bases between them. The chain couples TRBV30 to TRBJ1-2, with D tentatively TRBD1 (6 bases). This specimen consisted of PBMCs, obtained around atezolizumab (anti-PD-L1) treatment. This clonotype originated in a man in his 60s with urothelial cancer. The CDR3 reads CAWSPGEGGYTF. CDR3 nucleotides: TGTGCCTGGAGTCCAGGGGAAGGAGGCTACACCTTC.